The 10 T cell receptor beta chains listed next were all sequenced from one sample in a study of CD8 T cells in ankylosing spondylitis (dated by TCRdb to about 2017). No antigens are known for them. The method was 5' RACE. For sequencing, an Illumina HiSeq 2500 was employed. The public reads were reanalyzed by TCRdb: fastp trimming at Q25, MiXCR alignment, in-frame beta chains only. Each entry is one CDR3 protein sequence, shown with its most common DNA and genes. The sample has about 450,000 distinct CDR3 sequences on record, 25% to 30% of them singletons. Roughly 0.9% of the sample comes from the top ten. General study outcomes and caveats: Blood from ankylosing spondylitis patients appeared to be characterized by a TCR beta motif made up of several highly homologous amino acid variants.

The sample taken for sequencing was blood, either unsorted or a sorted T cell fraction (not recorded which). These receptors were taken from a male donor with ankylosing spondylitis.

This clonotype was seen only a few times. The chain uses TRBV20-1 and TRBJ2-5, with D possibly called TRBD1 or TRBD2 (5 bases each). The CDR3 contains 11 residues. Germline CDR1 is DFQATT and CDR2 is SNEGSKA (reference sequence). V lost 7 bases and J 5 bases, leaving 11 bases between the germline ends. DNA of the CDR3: TGCAGTGTATCGGGACGGGAGACCCAGTACTTC. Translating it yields CSVSGRETQYF.

This CDR3 reads CASRWTGGFAFF. CDR3 in DNA: TGTGCCAGCAGGTGGACAGGGGGCTTCGCTTTCTTT. The chain carries TRBV25-1 and TRBJ1-1; 11 nucleotides align to TRBD1. CDR1 is MGHDK, CDR2 SYGVNS, per germline. With 6 bases clipped from V and 11 bases from J, the junction kept 5 bases outside the gene matches. CDR3 size: 12 residues. Full variable domain (outside the CDR3, taken from reference TRBV25-1 and TRBJ1-1): EADIYQTPRYLVIGTGKKITLECSQTMGHDKMYWYQQDPGMELHLIHYSYGVNSTEKGDLSSESTVSRIRTEHFPLTLESARPSHTSQYLCASRWTGGFAFFGQGTRLTVV.

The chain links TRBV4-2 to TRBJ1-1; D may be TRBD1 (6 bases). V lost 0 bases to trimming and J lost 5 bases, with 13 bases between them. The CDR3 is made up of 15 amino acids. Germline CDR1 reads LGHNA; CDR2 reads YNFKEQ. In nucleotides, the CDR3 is TGTGCCAGCAGCCAAGACTGGGGGGCACGGACTGAAGCTTTCTTT. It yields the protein CASSQDWGARTEAFF.

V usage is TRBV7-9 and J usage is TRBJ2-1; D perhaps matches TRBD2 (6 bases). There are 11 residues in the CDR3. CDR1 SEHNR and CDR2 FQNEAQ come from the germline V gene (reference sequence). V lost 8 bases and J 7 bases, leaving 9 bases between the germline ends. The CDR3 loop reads CASFAGNEQFF. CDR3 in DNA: TGTGCCAGCTTCGCGGGGAATGAGCAGTTCTTC.

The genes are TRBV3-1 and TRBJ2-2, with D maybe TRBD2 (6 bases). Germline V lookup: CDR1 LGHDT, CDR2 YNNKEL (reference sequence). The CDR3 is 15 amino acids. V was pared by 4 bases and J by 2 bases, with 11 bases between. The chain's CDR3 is CASSPLAQNTGELFF. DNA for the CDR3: TGTGCCAGCAGCCCCCTAGCGCAAAACACCGGGGAGCTGTTTTTT.

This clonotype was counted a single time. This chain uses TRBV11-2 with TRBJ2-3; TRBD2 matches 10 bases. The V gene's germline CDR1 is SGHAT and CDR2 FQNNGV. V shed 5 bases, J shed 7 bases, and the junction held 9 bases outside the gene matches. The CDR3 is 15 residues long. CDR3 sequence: CASSLLAGEANTQYF. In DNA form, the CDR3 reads TGTGCCAGCAGCCTCCTAGCGGGAGAGGCGAATACGCAGTATTTT. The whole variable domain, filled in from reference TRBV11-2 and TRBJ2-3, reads EAGVAQSPRYKIIEKRQSVAFWCNPISGHATLYWYQQILGQGPKLLIQFQNNGVVDDSQLPKDRFSAERLKGVDSTLKIQPAKLEDSAVYLCASSLLAGEANTQYFGPGTRLTVL.

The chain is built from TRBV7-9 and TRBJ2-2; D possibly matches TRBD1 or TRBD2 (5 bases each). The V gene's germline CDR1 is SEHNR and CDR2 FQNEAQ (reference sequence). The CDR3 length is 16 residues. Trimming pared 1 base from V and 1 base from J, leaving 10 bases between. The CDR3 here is CASSLVGRLNTGELFF. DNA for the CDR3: TGTGCCAGCAGCTTAGTGGGACGGCTGAACACCGGGGAGCTGTTTTTT.

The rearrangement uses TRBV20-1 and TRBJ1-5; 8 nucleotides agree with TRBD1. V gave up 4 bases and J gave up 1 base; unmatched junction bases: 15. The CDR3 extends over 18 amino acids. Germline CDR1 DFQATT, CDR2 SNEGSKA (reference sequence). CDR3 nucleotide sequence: TGCAGTGCTATACAACCGACAGGGGAAGGTTTGAGCAATCAGCCCCAGCATTTT. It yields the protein CSAIQPTGEGLSNQPQHF.

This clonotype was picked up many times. CDR3 sequence (DNA): TGTGCCAGCAGCCTCGGGAGGACCCAGTACTTC. The encoded protein is CASSLGRTQYF. The V and J genes are TRBV12-3 or TRBV12-4 and TRBJ2-5; perhaps TRBD2 as D (6 bases). V lost 6 bases to trimming and J lost 7 bases, with 9 bases between them. The CDR3 extends over 11 amino acids.

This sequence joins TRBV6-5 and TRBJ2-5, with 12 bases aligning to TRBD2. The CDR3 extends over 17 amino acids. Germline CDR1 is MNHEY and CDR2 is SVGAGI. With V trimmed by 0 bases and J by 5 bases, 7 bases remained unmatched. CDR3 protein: CASSYSRLAGGRETQYF. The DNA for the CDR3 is TGTGCCAGCAGTTACTCTCGCCTAGCGGGAGGGCGGGAGACCCAGTACTTC.